This is a list of T cell receptor beta chains from one sample in a study of response to subunit inactivated influenza vaccine. Via MiXCR, TCRdb re-called the RT-PCR reads, giving one row per CDR3 protein. The repertoire holds hundreds of thousands of distinct CDR3 sequences, with 10% to 11% as singletons. Here the sequenced sample was PBMCs from blood, taken 45 days after vaccination. These receptors originate from a man between 45 and 60 years old who received an inactivated influenza vaccine. The CDR3 runs from the conserved cysteine through the conserved F or W. D genes are given only for firm matches. Clone size is shown for a subset of rows, as once, few, many or a class of expanded clone.

DNA: TGTGCCAGCACCAGGGGAGCGTCAGAGACCCAGTACTTC; CDR3: CASTRGASETQYF; J: TRBJ2-5; D: NA; V: TRBV5-5; size: few
DNA: TGTGCCAGCAGCCCCCCCAGTAATACGCAGTATTTT; CDR3: CASSPPSNTQYF; J: TRBJ2-3; D: NA; V: TRBV14; size: few
DNA: TGTGCCAGCTCAAAACTTGGACAGACGGAGGAGACCCAGTACTTC; CDR3: CASSKLGQTEETQYF; J: TRBJ2-5; D: NA; V: TRBV18; size: few
DNA: TGTGCCAGCGGACAGGGGCTCGCGGGGTCTGAAGCTTTCTTT; CDR3: CASGQGLAGSEAFF; J: TRBJ1-1; D: TRBD1; V: TRBV6-2/TRBV6-3; size: NA
DNA: TGTGCCAGCAGCTTAAACACTGGCGGGGGGGCCTACAATGAGCAGTTCTTC; CDR3: CASSLNTGGGAYNEQFF; J: TRBJ2-1; D: TRBD2; V: TRBV11-2; size: many
DNA: TGCGCCAGCAGGGCCTTAGCCAAAAACATTCAGTACTTC; CDR3: CASRALAKNIQYF; J: TRBJ2-4; D: NA; V: TRBV10-2; size: NA
DNA: TGCGCCACCTCTGGACAGGGGGGCTCCTACGAGCAGTACTTC; CDR3: CATSGQGGSYEQYF; J: TRBJ2-7; D: TRBD1; V: TRBV5-1; size: NA
DNA: TGCAGCGTTTTGGCGACTGTGCGGACAGATACGCAGTATTTT; CDR3: CSVLATVRTDTQYF; J: TRBJ2-3; D: NA; V: TRBV29-1; size: few
DNA: TGTGCCAGCAGCTTGGTTGGCGGACCCACCGCCGGGGCTTTCTTT; CDR3: CASSLVGGPTAGAFF; J: TRBJ1-1; D: NA; V: TRBV5-5; size: many
DNA: TGTGCCAGCAGTTACTCACCGGGTAGCTCTGGGGCCAACGTCCTGACTTTC; CDR3: CASSYSPGSSGANVLTF; J: TRBJ2-6; D: NA; V: TRBV6-5; size: NA
DNA: TGCAGTGCTAGCGGTATGGCCGATGCAGCCAAAAACATTCAGTACTTC; CDR3: CSASGMADAAKNIQYF; J: TRBJ2-4; D: NA; V: TRBV20-1; size: few
DNA: TGTGCCAGCAGCTTAGGGGTTAGATCCTCCTACAATGAGCAGTTCTTC; CDR3: CASSLGVRSSYNEQFF; J: TRBJ2-1; D: NA; V: TRBV7-3; size: NA
DNA: TGTGCCATCAGTCAGGGACAGGGGGCGCGGAATGAGCAGTTCTTC; CDR3: CAISQGQGARNEQFF; J: TRBJ2-1; D: TRBD1; V: TRBV10-3; size: many
DNA: TGTGCCACCAGCGTGACTGATAGCAATCAGCCCCAGCATTTT; CDR3: CATSVTDSNQPQHF; J: TRBJ1-5; D: NA; V: TRBV24-1; size: many
DNA: TGTGCCACCAGCAGAGATGGACGGACCGAAGAGACCCAGTACTTC; CDR3: CATSRDGRTEETQYF; J: TRBJ2-5; D: NA; V: TRBV15; size: few
DNA: TGCGCCAGCAGCCAAGATACTGCCAAAAACATTCAGTACTTC; CDR3: CASSQDTAKNIQYF; J: TRBJ2-4; D: NA; V: TRBV4-1; size: NA
DNA: TGCAGTGCTAGACCTCCGCCGGGCTACGAGCAGTACTTC; CDR3: CSARPPPGYEQYF; J: TRBJ2-7; D: NA; V: TRBV20-1; size: NA
DNA: TGTGCCGTGCTCCGGACAGATACGCAGTATTTT; CDR3: CAVLRTDTQYF; J: TRBJ2-3; D: NA; V: TRBV10-3; size: few
DNA: TGCGCCAGCAGCCCCGGGACTAGCGGGAGTTTGAGGGTTAATGAGCAGTTCTTC; CDR3: CASSPGTSGSLRVNEQFF; J: TRBJ2-1; D: TRBD2; V: TRBV5-1; size: many
DNA: TGTGCCAGCAGTTTGTATCTAGCGGGAGAGCAGTACTTC; CDR3: CASSLYLAGEQYF; J: TRBJ2-5; D: TRBD2; V: TRBV28; size: NA
DNA: TGTGCCAGCAGTCGCGGGGGACAGCACTATGGCTACACCTTC; CDR3: CASSRGGQHYGYTF; J: TRBJ1-2; D: TRBD1; V: TRBV28; size: NA
DNA: TGTGCCAGCAGCCAAGAAGGGTTGAGAGATACGCAGTATTTT; CDR3: CASSQEGLRDTQYF; J: TRBJ2-3; D: NA; V: TRBV3-1; size: few
DNA: TGCAGTGCAAAGGTGGGGGGTCGTCTTTCCTACGAGCAGTACTTC; CDR3: CSAKVGGRLSYEQYF; J: TRBJ2-7; D: NA; V: TRBV20-1; size: few
DNA: TGCGCCAGCAGCCTAGGGGAACCGGGGAATGAGCAGTTCTTC; CDR3: CASSLGEPGNEQFF; J: TRBJ2-1; D: NA; V: TRBV5-1; size: many
DNA: TGTGCCATCAGTGGAAGGGACAGGGAGAACACCAGGGAGCTGTTTTTT; CDR3: CAISGRDRENTRELFF; J: TRBJ2-2; D: TRBD1; V: TRBV10-3; size: NA
DNA: TGTGCCAGCAGTATTCTAGCGGGGGGCACGAACACCGGGGAGCTGTTTTTT; CDR3: CASSILAGGTNTGELFF; J: TRBJ2-2; D: TRBD2; V: TRBV12-3/TRBV12-4; size: few
DNA: TGCGCCAGCAGCCAAGATCAGTGGGGCACCTACGAGCAGTACTTC; CDR3: CASSQDQWGTYEQYF; J: TRBJ2-7; D: NA; V: TRBV4-1; size: many
DNA: TGTGCCAGCAGCTTAGCGGACAGGGTTGAAGCTTTCTTT; CDR3: CASSLADRVEAFF; J: TRBJ1-1; D: TRBD1; V: TRBV7-9; size: few
DNA: TGTGCCAGCAGTCCTGGCTGGACAGATTACAATGAGCAGTTCTTC; CDR3: CASSPGWTDYNEQFF; J: TRBJ2-1; D: NA; V: TRBV12-3/TRBV12-4; size: many